The 13 T cell receptor beta chains given below trace back to one sample, sequenced in a study of breast tumors, draining lymph nodes, adjacent tissues. Each CDR3 protein is one row after TCRdb ran MiXCR on the multiplex PCR reads. This table has 20,000 or so distinct CDR3 sequences, around two fifths appearing once. The sequenced sample was breast tumor tissue. The receptor source for this set is a female donor with breast cancer. Some clones in this sample may be carry-over from other donors' samples.

The table lists this clonotype with many counts. This may come from a read error, since a much larger clone is one base off. V is TRBV20-1 and J is TRBJ2-1; 14 bases align to TRBD2. V shed 5 bases and J 7 bases; nucleotides not matched to a gene: 7. This CDR3 has 15 residues. Germline values: CDR1 DFQATT, CDR2 SNEGSKA (reference sequence). CDR3 bases: TGCAGTGCTTTAAGGGGACTAGCGGGAGCAAATGAGCAGTTCTTC. Its translation is CSALRGLAGANEQFF.

This chain links TRBV20-1 with TRBJ2-1; 13 bases align to TRBD2. J gave up 8 bases and V 5 bases, and 15 bases lay outside the gene matches. The CDR3 is 17 residues long. In germline, CDR1 is DFQATT, CDR2 SNEGSKA (reference sequence). As DNA, the CDR3 is TGCAGTGCTCGGACTAGCGGGGGCGGGGACAAATGGGATGAGCAGTTCTTC. This sequence encodes CSARTSGGGDKWDEQFF.

This chain uses TRBV7-2 with TRBJ2-1, with D perhaps matching TRBD1 (6 bases). V was pared by 5 bases and J by 4 bases, with 15 bases between. The germline CDR1 and CDR2 sequences are SGHTA and FQGNSA. The CDR3 consists of 15 residues. The CDR3 is CASSHEGDQYNEQFF. The DNA of the CDR3 is TGTGCCAGCAGCCATGAGGGGGATCAATACAATGAGCAGTTCTTC.

This clonotype was seen repeatedly, ten times or more. The chain carries TRBV20-1 and TRBJ1-2; D not resolved. This CDR3 region has 15 residues. Germline assignment: CDR1 DFQATT and CDR2 SNEGSKA (reference sequence). V lost 5 bases and J lost 6, with 22 bases in between. The CDR3 loop is CSADPREGLLDGYTF. Here the CDR3 DNA reads TGCAGTGCTGACCCGCGGGAAGGGCTACTAGATGGCTACACCTTC.

This rearrangement joins TRBV15 to TRBJ2-1; the match to TRBD2 covers 7 bases. Germline trimming cut 0 bases from V and 4 bases from J; bases unmatched to any gene: 15. This CDR3 contains 19 residues. Germline loops: CDR1 LNHNV, CDR2 YYDKDF (reference sequence). The CDR3 loop reads CATSRDRRDYRSNYNEQFF. In nucleotides, the CDR3 is TGTGCCACCAGCAGAGACCGCCGGGACTACAGGTCGAATTACAATGAGCAGTTCTTC.

This clonotype was seen at least ten times. The rearrangement uses TRBV12-3 or TRBV12-4 and TRBJ2-7; TRBD1 aligns across 7 bases. CDR3 length: 14 residues. Losses at the gene ends were 3 bases for V and 0 bases for J; bases not matched to a gene: 2. Written as DNA, the CDR3 is TGTGCCAGCAGTTTGGGGACAGCCTCCTACGAGCAGTACTTC. Translated, it gives CASSLGTASYEQYF.

This clonotype appeared a single time. The chain combines TRBV4-3 with TRBJ2-1; TRBD2 matches 15 bases. Trimming at V came to 1 base and at J to 8 bases, leaving 6 bases not matched to a gene. The CDR3 has 17 residues. The germline V gene has CDR1 LGHNA and CDR2 YSLEER. The CDR3 is CASSQGAGTSGRYEQFF. The DNA of the CDR3 is TGCGCCAGCAGCCAAGGGGCCGGGACTAGCGGGAGGTATGAGCAGTTCTTC.

CDR3 DNA: TGTGCCAGCAGCTTAGGCGGGGTCGAGGTGGAGACCCAGTACTTC. It translates to CASSLGGVEVETQYF. The chain is built from TRBV7-2 and TRBJ2-5, with D possibly TRBD2 on 6 matching bases. V lost 1 base, J lost 5 bases, and 14 bases lay in between. Germline assignment: CDR1 SGHTA and CDR2 FQGNSA. This CDR3 is built from 15 residues. The full variable domain, its missing parts supplied by reference TRBV7-2 and TRBJ2-5, is GAGVSQSPSNKVTEKGKDVELRCDPISGHTALYWYRQSLGQGLEFLIYFQGNSAPDKSGLPSDRFSAERTGGSVSTLTIQRTQQEDSAVYLCASSLGGVEVETQYFGPGTRLLVL.

This clonotype was counted ten times or more. V is TRBV5-1 and J is TRBJ2-7; tentatively, D is TRBD2 (6 bases). Trimming took off 0 bases at V and 0 bases at J, with 13 bases between the two ends. Germline-derived CDR1 and CDR2 are SGHRS and YFSETQ. There are 16 residues in the CDR3. The DNA of the CDR3 is TGCGCCAGCAGCTTGGTAGGTAGCGGAAGCTCCTACGAGCAGTACTTC. Translating gives CASSLVGSGSSYEQYF.

In its sample, this clonotype was seen many times. The V gene is TRBV20-1, the J gene TRBJ2-5; TRBD2 aligns across 10 bases. The V gene's germline CDR1 is DFQATT and CDR2 SNEGSKA (reference sequence). V shed 1 base, J shed 3 bases, and the junction held 5 bases outside the gene matches. The CDR3 sequence is 15 residues long. The CDR3 coding sequence is TGCAGTGCTAGAGGGGGTAGCGGGGGGAAAGAGACCCAGTACTTC. It specifies CSARGGSGGKETQYF.

This clonotype was detected many times. With a much larger clone just one base away, this may be a read error. V is TRBV6-2 or TRBV6-3 and J is TRBJ2-3, with TRBD2 as a possible D gene (6 bases). CDR1 is MNHEY and CDR2 is SVGEGT in the germline V gene. V was clipped by 5 bases and J by 1 base, with 10 bases between them. The length of the CDR3 is 14 residues. For the CDR3, the DNA is TGTGCCAGCAGTCAGGGAGGCGGCACAGATACGCAGTATTTT. This gives the protein CASSQGGGTDTQYF.

With regard to this clonotype: At one of its ends the junction is not consistent with the germline gene, which may arise from a read error. V gene TRBV7-9 combines with J gene TRBJ2-7; the match to TRBD2 covers 8 bases. The CDR3 extends over 14 amino acids. The germline V gene encodes CDR1 SEHNR and CDR2 FQNEAQ (reference sequence). DNA for the CDR3: TGTGCCAGCAGCTCAGGCGCGGGAGCGGGGGAGCAGAACTTC. It codes for CASSSGAGAGEQNF. Together with reference TRBV7-9 and TRBJ2-7, the CDR3 gives the full variable domain: DTGVSQNPRHKITKRGQNVTFRCDPISEHNRLYWYRQTLGQGPEFLTYFQNEAQLEKSRLLSDRFSAERPKGSFSTLEIQRTEQGDSAMYLCASSSGAGAGEQNFGPGTRLTVT.

This clonotype occurred a few times. A much larger clone sits a single nucleotide away, making a read error possible. The chain is built from TRBV5-8 and TRBJ1-5; perhaps TRBD1 as D (5 bases). Germline assignment: CDR1 SGHTS and CDR2 YDEGEE. V lost 5 bases to trimming and J lost 3 bases, with 12 bases between them. This CDR3 spans 14 amino acids. In DNA, the CDR3 is TGTGCCAGCAGTACCACAGGAACCAATCAGCCCCAGCATTTT. Protein product: CASSTTGTNQPQHF.